Following are 16 T cell receptor delta chains from one sample sequenced in a study of intestinal T cells in coeliac disease. Each case's genomic DNA was extracted from ten 5-µm formalin-fixed paraffin-embedded scrolls. BIOMED-2 primers amplified bulk TRD sequences from about 160 ng of biopsy DNA. TCRdb processed the multiplex PCR reads again with the CATT caller. The repertoire holds 1,300 to 1,500 delta-chain clones, under 75% seen once, with approximately 19% in the top ten. The sequencing input was a duodenal biopsy. These receptor sequences come from a human donor with celiac disease.

The chain joins TRDV1 to TRDJ2, with TRDD3 matching 12 bases. The CDR3 consists of 25 residues. Germline V gene sequence: CDR1 TSWWSYY, CDR2 QGS. The V segment lost 1 base and the J segment 0 bases; nucleotides outside the gene matches: 24. CDR3 residues: CALGEQVPSSRTGGYIVPLTAQLFF. The CDR3 bases are TGTGCTCTTGGGGAACAAGTTCCCAGCTCCCGTACTGGGGGATACATAGTCCCTTTGACAGCACAACTCTTCTTT.

This clone is large by share. The V and J genes are TRDV1 and TRDJ1; 10 nucleotides agree with TRDD3. The germline CDR1 and CDR2 sequences are TSWWSYY and QGS. The CDR3 is 21 residues long. Unmatched junction bases numbered 19, after V lost 1 base and J lost 2 bases. The CDR3 coding sequence is TGTGCTCTTGGGGAACGGACCCGTCTGATAAGAGTACTGGGGGATACCGATAAACTCATCTTT. It encodes CALGERTRLIRVLGDTDKLIF.

This clone was detected only once. A far larger clone is just one base off, so this is likely a read error. CDR3 sequence reads: CALGNLGVTPFFGNPPKLIF. The CDR3 nucleotides are TGTGCTCTTGGGAACCTGGGGGTTACCCCCTTTTTTGGTAACCCTCCTAAACTCATCTTT. The J gene is TRDJ1, the V gene TRDV1; 7 nucleotides line up with TRDD3. The CDR3 is 20 amino acids. Germline values: CDR1 TSWWSYY, CDR2 QGS. J was trimmed by 7 bases and V by 5 bases; bases with no gene match: 28.

On this clone: This likely stems from a read error, as it lies one base from a far larger clone. CDR3 nucleotide sequence: TGTGCTCTTGGGGCAATCACCAGGCCTTCCCCGTACTGGGGGACCCGGGAGGGCAACGATAAACTCATCTTT. Translation gives CALGAITRPSPYWGTREGNDKLIF. The chain has TRDV1 and TRDJ1, with TRDD3 identical over 9 bases. J was trimmed by 4 bases and V by 4 bases; bases with no gene match: 34. Germline V gives CDR1 TSWWSYY, CDR2 QGS. CDR3 size: 24 residues.

The rearrangement links TRDV3 to TRDJ1, with a tentative D call TRDD3 (5 bases). This CDR3 is built from 22 residues. CDR1 is TVYSNPD and CDR2 is GDNSRS in the germline V gene (reference sequence). The V and J ends lost 1 base and 0 bases respectively, with 36 bases between them. As DNA, the CDR3 is TGTGCCTTTATCAGAAGTACCACTATCTCATTCGTATTGGGGAGATACACCGATAAACTCATCTTT. Encoded protein: CAFIRSTTISFVLGRYTDKLIF.

A remark on this clone: One base separates it from a far larger clone, so it is likely a read error. This CDR3 is also generated by other DNA sequences in the sample. The chain links TRDV2 to TRDJ3; 7 positions match TRDD3. The CDR3 is 19 residues long. Germline V gene sequence: CDR1 GEAIGNYY, CDR2 EKD. CDR3 DNA sequence: TGTGCTTGTGACACCGTGGGGGGATCCGGCTCCTGGGACACCCGACAGATGTTTTTC. It encodes CACDTVGGSGSWDTRQMFF.

The chain joins TRDV1 to TRDJ1; 7 nucleotides match TRDD3. CDR3 size: 22 residues. CDR1 and CDR2 from the germline V gene are TSWWSYY and QGS. With 7 bases clipped from V and 10 bases from J, the junction kept 39 bases outside the gene matches. The CDR3 DNA is TGTGCTCTTGAAACTCACAACAGAGAGTCTTCTGGGCCTGGTGGGATACAAAGAAGACTCATCTTT. As protein: CALETHNRESSGPGGIQRRLIF.

By share, this clone ranks as large. The chain links TRDV1 to TRDJ1, with TRDD3 matching over 9 bases. The length of the CDR3 is 21 residues. Unmatched junction bases numbered 26, after V lost 3 bases and J lost 6 bases. The V gene's germline CDR1 is TSWWSYY and CDR2 QGS. The CDR3 coding sequence is TGTGCTCTTGGGGACCCCCCCCTCTCCTACTGGGGATACGGGCGAACGAATAAACTCATCTTT. Encoded protein: CALGDPPLSYWGYGRTNKLIF.

The V gene is TRDV1, the J gene TRDJ1, with 10 bases lining up with TRDD3. J gave up 3 bases and V 0 bases, and 25 bases lay outside the gene matches. This CDR3 has 23 residues. CDR1 and CDR2 from the germline V gene are TSWWSYY and QGS. Here the CDR3 DNA reads TGTGCTCTTGGGGAACTGGAAGGCACGCCCTTTACTGGGGGATGTCAGGGGCCCGATAAACTCATCTTT. It encodes CALGELEGTPFTGGCQGPDKLIF.

This clone occurred once. The chain couples TRDV1 to TRDJ1, with 9 bases fitting TRDD3. This CDR3 has 22 amino acids. CDR1 and CDR2 (germline): TSWWSYY, QGS. The trim removed 3 bases at V and 2 bases at J, leaving 25 bases unmatched. This CDR3 reads CALGDRGSLALILGDLTDKLIF. DNA for the CDR3: TGTGCTCTTGGGGATCGGGGCTCCCTTGCCCTCATCCTGGGGGATTTAACCGATAAACTCATCTTT.

Remarks on this clone: The TCRdb record carries a much larger clone's protein, which differs from this DNA's translation at residue 10; a read error is the likely cause, and the protein listed here is the DNA translation. The V call is TRDV3, the J call TRDJ1; D is unclear. CDR3 length equals 16 residues. Per germline, CDR1 TVYSNPD and CDR2 GDNSRS (reference sequence). Deletions cut 2 bases from V and 0 bases from J, with 19 bases between. This CDR3 reads CAFGSEMMVDTDKLIF. The CDR3, as DNA: TGTGCCTTTGGATCAGAGATGATGGTGGACACCGATAAACTCATCTTT.

Regarding this clone: This likely stems from a read error, as it lies one base from a far larger clone. The sample contains more than one DNA sequence encoding this CDR3. V gene TRDV1 combines with J gene TRDJ3; 7 nucleotides match TRDD2. Germline CDR1 and CDR2: TSWWSYY and QGS. The length of the CDR3 is 19 residues. CDR3 DNA sequence: TGTGCTCTCGGGGAAATTTCCTACCCTAGCTCCTGGGACACCCGACAGATGTTTTTC. As protein: CALGEISYPSSWDTRQMFF.

The rearrangement joins TRDV1 to TRDJ1; 13 positions agree with TRDD3. Germline trimming cut 2 bases from V and 3 bases from J; bases unmatched to any gene: 18. Germline CDR1 TSWWSYY, CDR2 QGS. This CDR3 is 21 amino acids long. CDR3 DNA: TGTGCTCTTGGGGAAACCTTACCTTCCTACTGGGGGATACGGGGACCCGATAAACTCATCTTT. Protein product: CALGETLPSYWGIRGPDKLIF.

Notes on this clone: This likely came from a read error, as a far larger clone is one base away. This chain joins TRDV1 and TRDJ1, with 12 bases identical to TRDD3. V trimming: 1 base; J trimming: 4 bases; junction bases outside the gene matches: 19. Germline V CDR1 and CDR2: TSWWSYY, QGS. CDR3 length: 21 residues. The CDR3 reads CALGEQVPSSRTGGYSDKLIF. Written as DNA, the CDR3 is TGTGCTCTTGGGGAACAAGTTCCCAGCTCCCGTACTGGGGGATACAGCGATAAACTCATCTTT.

This chain links TRDV1 with TRDJ1, with TRDD2 identical over 9 bases. Germline-derived CDR1 and CDR2 are TSWWSYY and QGS. This CDR3 is 21 amino acids long. Trimming at V came to 4 bases and at J to 2 bases, leaving 23 bases not matched to a gene. CDR3 sequence: CALGARAFLRLGDAPTDKLIF. The DNA for the CDR3 is TGTGCTCTTGGGGCACGGGCCTTCCTACGTTTGGGGGACGCTCCTACCGATAAACTCATCTTT.

The chain employs TRDV1 and TRDJ3, with 7 bases identical to TRDD2. CDR3 size: 20 residues. Trimming cost V 3 bases and J 0 bases; bases outside gene matches: 11. The germline V gene encodes CDR1 TSWWSYY and CDR2 QGS. Here the CDR3 reads CALGDPCSYPSSWDTRQMFF. CDR3 bases: TGTGCTCTTGGGGACCCTTGTTCCTACCCTAGCTCCTGGGACACCCGACAGATGTTTTTC.